This T cell receptor (beta chain) was sequenced in a study of blood T cell repertoires in COVID-19. The ends lost 5 bases at V and 5 bases at J; junction bases unmatched: 12. CDR3 length: 16 residues. Per the germline V gene, CDR1 is SGHTA and CDR2 is FQGNSA. As handled by the study authors: Reference gene primer amplification yielded estimated nucleated cell counts. Data came from immunoSEQ multiplex PCR; TCRdb stores just in-frame clones and leaves some out. V and J calls and clone size are those listed in that table; D and trimming were worked out from the DNA. Of approximately 100,000 clones in the sample, roughly 82% were seen once.

This clonotype originated in a human donor in a cohort sampled during active COVID-19. The rearrangement uses TRBV7-2 and TRBJ2-1, with 7 bases lining up with TRBD2. The sample taken for sequencing was peripheral blood. CDR3 DNA sequence: TGTGCCAGCAGCGGAAGACCGGGACTAACACACAATGAGCAGTTCTTC. Translated, it gives CASSGRPGLTHNEQFF.